This T cell receptor (beta chain) was documented in a study of vaccination effects on CD4 cells after COVID-19. Study-level results: Pronounced clonal contraction occurred in clones induced by infection and by vaccine late after vaccination. No early post-infection timepoints were available in the study, which also included few convalescent patients.

Measured with immunoSEQ multiplex PCR; TCRdb has only the in-frame clones, and not every one. The sample consists of under 45,000 clones, roughly 70% of them appearing once. ViraFEST assay sequencing came after antigen-specific CD4+ T cells were expanded with viral peptide pools. When less than 13 days of culture had elapsed, CD4+ T cells were isolated. Recipients of the vaccine had no prior SARS-CoV-2 infection and negative nucleocapsid antibodies. Approximately 1.9 million PBMC per well were cultured with approximately 10 IU/ml IL-2 and roughly 11 ug/ml peptides. Days 3 and 7 were when half the medium was replaced with IL-2 medium. With regard to this clone: As yet, its antigen is unknown.

The source material was CD4+ T cells from PBMCs cultured with HCoV-OC43 spike peptides, sampled before COVID-19 vaccination. Documented subset: HCoV-OC43 spike overlapping peptide pool stimulation. The receptor was derived from a human donor who received a COVID-19 vaccine.

The CDR3 DNA reads TGTGCCAGCTCACCAGTCTCAGGAAAAGCGGATACGCAGTATTTT. Its protein is CASSPVSGKADTQYF. The rearrangement joins TRBV18 to TRBJ2-3, with D hard to call. This CDR3 is built from 15 residues. V lost 2 bases, J lost 6 bases, and 15 bases lay in between. Looked up from germline, CDR1 is KGHSH and CDR2 is LQKENI.